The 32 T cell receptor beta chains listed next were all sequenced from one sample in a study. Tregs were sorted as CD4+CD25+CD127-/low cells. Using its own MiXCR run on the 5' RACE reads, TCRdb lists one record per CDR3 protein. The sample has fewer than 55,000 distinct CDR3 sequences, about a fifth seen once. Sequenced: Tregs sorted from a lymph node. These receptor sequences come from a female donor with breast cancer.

The CDR3 coding sequence is TGTGCCATCAGTGAGCACAACTATGGCTACACCTTC. It yields the protein CAISEHNYGYTF. This chain links TRBV10-3 with TRBJ1-2; D uncertain. Germline V lookup: CDR1 ENHRY, CDR2 SYGVKD. CDR3 length: 12 amino acids. V was shortened by 2 bases and J by 2 bases, with 3 bases between the two germline ends.

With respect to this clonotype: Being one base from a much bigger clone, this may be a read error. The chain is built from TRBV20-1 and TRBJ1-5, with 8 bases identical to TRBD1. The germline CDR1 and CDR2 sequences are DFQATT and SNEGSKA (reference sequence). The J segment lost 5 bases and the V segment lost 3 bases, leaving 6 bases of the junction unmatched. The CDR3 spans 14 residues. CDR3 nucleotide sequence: TGCAGTGCTAGTGGCAGGGGGCAATATCAGCCCCAGCATTTT. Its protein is CSASGRGQYQPQHF.

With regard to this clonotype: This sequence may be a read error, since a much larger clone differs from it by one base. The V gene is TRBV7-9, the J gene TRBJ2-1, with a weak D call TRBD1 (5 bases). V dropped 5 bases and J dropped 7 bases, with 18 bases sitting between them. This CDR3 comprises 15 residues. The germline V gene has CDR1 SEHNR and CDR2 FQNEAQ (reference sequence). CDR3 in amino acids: CASSPASQGVNEQFF. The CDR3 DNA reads TGTGCCAGCAGCCCCGCATCCCAGGGTGTGAATGAGCAGTTCTTC.

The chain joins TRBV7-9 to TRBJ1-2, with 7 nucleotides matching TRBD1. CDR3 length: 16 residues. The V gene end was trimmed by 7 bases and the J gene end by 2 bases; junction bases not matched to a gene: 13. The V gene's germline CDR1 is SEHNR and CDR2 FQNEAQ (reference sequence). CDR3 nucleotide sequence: TGTGCCAGCATCACCTCGGGGGTGGGACAGAACTATGGCTACACCTTC. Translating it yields CASITSGVGQNYGYTF.

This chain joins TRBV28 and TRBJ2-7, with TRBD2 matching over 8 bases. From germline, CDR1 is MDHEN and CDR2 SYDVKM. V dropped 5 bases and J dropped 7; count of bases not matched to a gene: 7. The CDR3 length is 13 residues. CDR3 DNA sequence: TGTGCCAGCAGTCCAGCGGGAGAGGGGGAGCAGTACTTC. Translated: CASSPAGEGEQYF.

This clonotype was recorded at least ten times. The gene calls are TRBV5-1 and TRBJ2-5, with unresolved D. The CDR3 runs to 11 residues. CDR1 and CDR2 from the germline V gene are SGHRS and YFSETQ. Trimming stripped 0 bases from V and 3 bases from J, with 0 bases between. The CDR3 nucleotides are TGCGCCAGCAGCTTGGAAGAGACCCAGTACTTC. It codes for CASSLEETQYF.

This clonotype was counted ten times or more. CDR3 nucleotide sequence: TGTGCCAGCAGTTTAACAGGAGCCGATACGCAGTATTTT. Protein: CASSLTGADTQYF. The chain carries TRBV12-3 or TRBV12-4 and TRBJ2-3, with a tentative D call TRBD1 (5 bases). The V end was cut by 2 bases, the J end by 6 bases, with 9 bases between. CDR3 length: 13 residues.

The CDR3 nucleotides read TGCAGCGTTGTGGACGGGGGCTACGAGCAGTACTTC. As protein: CSVVDGGYEQYF. J is TRBJ2-7 and V is TRBV29-1; D is possibly TRBD2 (6 bases). V was pared by 4 bases and J by 3 bases, with 10 bases between. CDR1 and CDR2 from the germline V gene are SQVTM and ANQGSEA. The CDR3 length is 12 residues.

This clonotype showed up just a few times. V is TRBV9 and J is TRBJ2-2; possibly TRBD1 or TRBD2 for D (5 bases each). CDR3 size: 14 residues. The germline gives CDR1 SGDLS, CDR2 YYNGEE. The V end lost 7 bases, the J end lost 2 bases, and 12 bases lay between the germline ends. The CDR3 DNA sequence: TGTGCCAGCGGGACCCTAGCTAACACCGGGGAGCTGTTTTTT. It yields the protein CASGTLANTGELFF.

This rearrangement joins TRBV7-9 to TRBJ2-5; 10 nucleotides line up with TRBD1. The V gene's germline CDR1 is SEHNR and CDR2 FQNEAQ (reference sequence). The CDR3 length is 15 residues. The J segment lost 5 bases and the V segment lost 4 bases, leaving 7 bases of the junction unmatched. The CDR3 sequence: CASSSDRGRRETQYF. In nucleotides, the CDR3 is TGTGCCAGCAGCTCAGACAGGGGGCGCCGTGAGACCCAGTACTTC.

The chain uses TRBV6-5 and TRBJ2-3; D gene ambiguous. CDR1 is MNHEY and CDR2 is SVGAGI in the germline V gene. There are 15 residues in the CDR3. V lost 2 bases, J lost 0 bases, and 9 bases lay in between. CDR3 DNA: TGTGCCAGCAGTTACAGCTCCTCTAGCACAGATACGCAGTATTTT. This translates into CASSYSSSSTDTQYF.

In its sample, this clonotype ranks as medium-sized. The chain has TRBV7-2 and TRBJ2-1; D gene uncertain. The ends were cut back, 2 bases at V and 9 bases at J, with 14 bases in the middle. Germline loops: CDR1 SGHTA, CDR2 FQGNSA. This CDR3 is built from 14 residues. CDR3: CASSLTPTLSEQFF. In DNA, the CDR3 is TGTGCCAGCAGCTTAACACCGACTCTTAGTGAGCAGTTCTTC.

This CDR3 reads CASSLDAGRQETQYF. As DNA, the CDR3 is TGCGCCAGCAGCTTGGACGCCGGTAGGCAAGAGACCCAGTACTTC. The rearrangement joins TRBV5-1 to TRBJ2-5; D remains ambiguous. The V gene's germline CDR1 is SGHRS and CDR2 YFSETQ. V lost 0 bases, J lost 2 bases, and 11 bases lay in between. The CDR3 has 15 amino acids.

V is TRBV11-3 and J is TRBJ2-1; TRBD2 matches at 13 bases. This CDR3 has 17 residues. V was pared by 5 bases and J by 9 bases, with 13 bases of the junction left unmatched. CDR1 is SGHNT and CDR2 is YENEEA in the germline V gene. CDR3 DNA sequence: TGTGCCAGCAGCCCGACGACAGGACTAGCGGGAGTCGGTGAGCAGTTCTTC. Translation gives CASSPTTGLAGVGEQFF.

CDR3 protein: CASSLLAGVTTGELFF. The CDR3 DNA is TGTGCCAGCAGCCTACTAGCGGGAGTTACCACCGGGGAGCTGTTTTTT. The chain uses TRBV5-4 and TRBJ2-2, with TRBD2 identical over 11 bases. Germline loops: CDR1 SGHNT, CDR2 YYREEE (reference sequence). The CDR3 has 16 residues. V lost 4 bases to trimming and J lost 4 bases; unmatched junction nucleotides: 6.

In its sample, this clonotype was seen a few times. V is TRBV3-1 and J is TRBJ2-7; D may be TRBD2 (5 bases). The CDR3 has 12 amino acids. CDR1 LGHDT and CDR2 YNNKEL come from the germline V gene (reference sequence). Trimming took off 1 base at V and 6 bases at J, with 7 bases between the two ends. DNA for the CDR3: TGTGCCAGCAGCCAAGGGGAGCTCGAGCAGTACTTC. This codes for CASSQGELEQYF.

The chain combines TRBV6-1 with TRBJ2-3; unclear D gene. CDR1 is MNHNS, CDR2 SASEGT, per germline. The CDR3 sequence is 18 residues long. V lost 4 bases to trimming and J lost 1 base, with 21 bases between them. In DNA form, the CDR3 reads TGTGCCAGCAGTGTCGGCCCCCTTTATGATGAGGGCACAGATACGCAGTATTTT. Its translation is CASSVGPLYDEGTDTQYF.

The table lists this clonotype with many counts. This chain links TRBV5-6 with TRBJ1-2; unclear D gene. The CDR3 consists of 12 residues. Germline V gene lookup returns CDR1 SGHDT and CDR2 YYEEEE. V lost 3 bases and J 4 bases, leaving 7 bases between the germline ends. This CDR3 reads CASSSRGYGYTF. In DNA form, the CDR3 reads TGTGCCAGCAGCTCAAGAGGCTATGGCTACACCTTC.

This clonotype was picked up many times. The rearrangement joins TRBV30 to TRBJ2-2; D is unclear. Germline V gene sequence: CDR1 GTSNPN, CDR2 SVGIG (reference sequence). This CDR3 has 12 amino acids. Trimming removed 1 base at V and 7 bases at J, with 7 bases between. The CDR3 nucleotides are TGTGCCTGGAGTGACAGCAGCGGGGAGCTGTTTTTT. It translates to CAWSDSSGELFF.

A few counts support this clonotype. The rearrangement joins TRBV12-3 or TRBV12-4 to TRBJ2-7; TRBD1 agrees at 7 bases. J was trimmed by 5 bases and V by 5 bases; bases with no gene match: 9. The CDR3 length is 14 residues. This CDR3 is CASSTRTGLHEQYF. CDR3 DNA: TGTGCCAGCAGTACCCGGACAGGTTTGCACGAGCAGTACTTC.

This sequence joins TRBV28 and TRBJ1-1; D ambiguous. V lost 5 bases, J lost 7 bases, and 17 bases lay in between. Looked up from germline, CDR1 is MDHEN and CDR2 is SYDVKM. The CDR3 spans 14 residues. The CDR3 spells CASSVQRSLSEAFF. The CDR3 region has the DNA TGTGCCAGCAGTGTTCAACGCTCTCTGAGTGAAGCTTTCTTT.

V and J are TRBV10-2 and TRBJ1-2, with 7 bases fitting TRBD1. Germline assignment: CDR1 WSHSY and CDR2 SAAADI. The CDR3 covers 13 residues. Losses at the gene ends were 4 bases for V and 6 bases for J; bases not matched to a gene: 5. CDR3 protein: CASSVTGVNGYTF. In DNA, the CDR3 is TGCGCCAGCAGTGTTACAGGGGTAAATGGCTACACCTTC.

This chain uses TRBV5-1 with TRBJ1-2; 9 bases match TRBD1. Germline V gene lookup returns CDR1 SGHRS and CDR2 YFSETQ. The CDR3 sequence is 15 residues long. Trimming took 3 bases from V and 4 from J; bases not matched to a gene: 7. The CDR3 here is CASSSQTGGVYGYTF. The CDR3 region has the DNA TGCGCCAGCAGCTCCCAAACAGGGGGCGTCTATGGCTACACCTTC.

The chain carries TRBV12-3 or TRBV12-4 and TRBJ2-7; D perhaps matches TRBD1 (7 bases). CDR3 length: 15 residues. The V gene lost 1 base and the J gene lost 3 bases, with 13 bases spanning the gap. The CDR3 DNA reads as TGTGCCAGCAGTTTAGAAGCAGGGGGAGGCTACGAGCAGTACTTC. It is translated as CASSLEAGGGYEQYF.

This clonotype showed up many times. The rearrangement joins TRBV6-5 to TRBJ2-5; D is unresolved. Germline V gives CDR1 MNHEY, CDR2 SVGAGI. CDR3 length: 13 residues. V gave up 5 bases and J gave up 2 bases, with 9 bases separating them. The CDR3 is CASSGQAQETQYF. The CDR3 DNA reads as TGTGCCAGCAGTGGGCAGGCTCAAGAGACCCAGTACTTC.

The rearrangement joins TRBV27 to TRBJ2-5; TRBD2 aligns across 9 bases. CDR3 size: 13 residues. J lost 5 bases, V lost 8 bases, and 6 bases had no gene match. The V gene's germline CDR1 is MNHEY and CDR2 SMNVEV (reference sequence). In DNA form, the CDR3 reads TGTGCCAGCGCCTTGGCGGGAGGGGAGACCCAGTACTTC. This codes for CASALAGGETQYF.

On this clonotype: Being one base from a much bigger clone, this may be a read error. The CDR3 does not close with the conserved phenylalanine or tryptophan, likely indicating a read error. CDR3 coding DNA: TGCGCCAGCAGCAAACCGGGACCGCAAAATGAGCAGTTCCTC. It is translated as CASSKPGPQNEQFL. The chain employs TRBV4-1 and TRBJ2-1; D tentatively fits TRBD1 or TRBD2 (5 bases each). CDR1 MGHRA and CDR2 YSYEKL come from the germline V gene. The V end was cut by 5 bases, the J end by 7 bases, with 15 bases between. The CDR3 has 14 residues.

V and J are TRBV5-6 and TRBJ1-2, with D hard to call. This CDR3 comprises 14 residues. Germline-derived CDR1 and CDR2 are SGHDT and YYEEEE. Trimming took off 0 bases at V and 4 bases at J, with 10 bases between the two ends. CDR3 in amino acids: CASSLGTLVYGYTF. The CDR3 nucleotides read TGTGCCAGCAGCTTGGGTACATTAGTCTATGGCTACACCTTC. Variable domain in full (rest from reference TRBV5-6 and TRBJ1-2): DAGVTQSPTHLIKTRGQQVTLRCSPKSGHDTVSWYQQALGQGPQFIFQYYEEEERQRGNFPDRFSGHQFPNYSSELNVNALLLGDSALYLCASSLGTLVYGYTFGSGTRLTVV.

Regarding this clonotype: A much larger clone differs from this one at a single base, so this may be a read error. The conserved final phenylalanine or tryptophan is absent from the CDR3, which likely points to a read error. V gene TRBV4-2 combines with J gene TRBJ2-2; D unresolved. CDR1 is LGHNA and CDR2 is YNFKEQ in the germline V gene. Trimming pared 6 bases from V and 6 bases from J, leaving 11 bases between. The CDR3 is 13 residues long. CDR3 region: CASRSMEAGELFL. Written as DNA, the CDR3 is TGTGCCAGCAGGTCCATGGAAGCCGGGGAGCTGTTTCTT.

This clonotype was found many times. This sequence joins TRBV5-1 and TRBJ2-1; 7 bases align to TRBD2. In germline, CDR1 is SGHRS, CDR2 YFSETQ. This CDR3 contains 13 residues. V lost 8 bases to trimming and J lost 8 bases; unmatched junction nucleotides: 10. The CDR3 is CASMTSNPDEQFF. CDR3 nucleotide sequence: TGCGCCAGTATGACTAGCAATCCCGATGAGCAGTTCTTC.

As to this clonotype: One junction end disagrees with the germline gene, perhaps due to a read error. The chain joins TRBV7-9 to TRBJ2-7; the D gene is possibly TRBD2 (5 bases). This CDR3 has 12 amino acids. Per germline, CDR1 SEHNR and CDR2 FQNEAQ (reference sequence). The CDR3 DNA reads TGTGCCAGCAGCTCATTCGACTACGAGCTGTACTTC. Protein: CASSSFDYELYF.

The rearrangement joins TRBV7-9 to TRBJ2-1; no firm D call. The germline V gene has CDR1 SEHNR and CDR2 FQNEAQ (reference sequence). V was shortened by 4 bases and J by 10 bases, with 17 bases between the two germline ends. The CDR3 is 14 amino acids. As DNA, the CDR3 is TGTGCCAGCAGCTCCCCCTGGCAGCTCGGGGAGCAGTTCTTC. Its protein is CASSSPWQLGEQFF. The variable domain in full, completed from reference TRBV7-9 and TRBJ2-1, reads DTGVSQNPRHKITKRGQNVTFRCDPISEHNRLYWYRQTLGQGPEFLTYFQNEAQLEKSRLLSDRFSAERPKGSFSTLEIQRTEQGDSAMYLCASSSPWQLGEQFFGPGTRLTVL.